This is a list of T cell receptor beta chains from one sample in a study of blood T cell repertoires in COVID-19. The repertoire was sequenced with immunoSEQ multiplex PCR; TCRdb's copy has only in-frame clones and lacks some. The sample lists approximately 380,000 clones, roughly nine tenths occurring once. The sample comprised PBMCs or T cells enriched from blood (not recorded which). The receptor source for this set is a woman aged 40 to 50 who had been exposed to COVID-19. CDR3s include the opening cysteine and the closing phenylalanine or tryptophan. Each record gives: J gene, clone size, V gene, D gene, CDR3 protein, CDR3 DNA. A D gene is named only where the DNA matches it firmly. Rows give clone size only sometimes, using once, few, many, or a class for an expanded clone.

TRBJ1-1,-,TRBV7-8,-,CASSLDRVENTEAFF,TGTGCCAGCAGCTTAGATCGGGTCGAGAACACTGAAGCTTTCTTT
TRBJ1-5,-,TRBV15,-,CATSPGGTGARNQPQHF,TGTGCCACCAGTCCGGGGGGAACGGGGGCACGGAATCAGCCCCAGCATTTT
TRBJ1-1,once,TRBV7-9,TRBD1,CASRTPPGQENTEAFF,TGTGCCAGCAGAACCCCCCCCGGACAGGAGAACACTGAAGCTTTCTTT
TRBJ1-2,-,TRBV5-1,TRBD1,CASSLAADRGVYGYTF,TGCGCCAGCAGCTTGGCCGCGGACAGGGGGGTCTATGGCTACACCTTC
TRBJ1-4,-,TRBV27,-,CASSSRGRTGRGGSAEKLFF,TGTGCCAGCAGCTCCAGAGGGAGAACAGGGAGGGGAGGTTCGGCTGAAAAACTGTTTTTT
TRBJ1-2,-,TRBV5-1,TRBD1,CASSLGQGSNPNYGYTF,TGCGCCAGCAGCCTTGGACAGGGAAGCAACCCTAACTATGGCTACACCTTC
TRBJ2-1,-,TRBV10-2,TRBD2,CASSSGLAGPDNEQFF,TGCGCCAGCAGCTCGGGACTAGCGGGACCCGACAATGAGCAGTTCTTC
TRBJ2-3,-,TRBV5-1,-,CASSLDSSGTDTQYF,TGCGCCAGCAGCTTGGACTCTAGTGGGACAGATACGCAGTATTTT
TRBJ1-2,-,TRBV28,-,CATHRGGTSNYGYTF,TGTGCCACGCACCGCGGGGGTACCTCTAACTATGGCTACACCTTC
TRBJ1-4,-,TRBV3-1/TRBV3-2,-,CASSHSDSAHEKLFF,TGTGCCAGCAGCCATTCCGACAGTGCCCATGAAAAACTGTTTTTT
TRBJ2-1,-,TRBV3-1/TRBV3-2,TRBD2,CASSPYRTSGEQFF,TGTGCCAGCAGCCCCTATAGGACTAGCGGGGAGCAGTTCTTC
TRBJ1-1,-,TRBV6-5,-,CASSYSAGRTEAFF,TGTGCCAGCAGTTACTCGGCGGGAAGGACTGAAGCTTTCTTT
TRBJ1-1,-,TRBV7-3,-,CASSLFLGAAEAFF,TGTGCCAGCAGCTTGTTTCTGGGGGCCGCTGAAGCTTTCTTT
TRBJ1-1,-,TRBV4-1,TRBD1,CASSLGTGDGDTEAFF,TGCGCCAGCAGCCTTGGGACAGGGGATGGGGACACTGAAGCTTTCTTT
TRBJ1-4,-,TRBV7-9,TRBD1,CASKQGAREKLFF,TGTGCCAGCAAACAGGGGGCTAGAGAAAAACTGTTTTTT
TRBJ2-2,few,TRBV7-9,-,CASSLVRGAGTGELFF,TGTGCCAGCAGCTTGGTTCGGGGGGCCGGAACCGGGGAGCTGTTTTTT
TRBJ2-1,-,TRBV10-3,-,CAASDLYNEQFF,TGTGCCGCTAGCGATTTGTACAATGAGCAGTTCTTC
TRBJ1-2,-,TRBV27,-,CASSIGGVLANYGYTF,TGTGCCAGCAGCATCGGGGGGGTACTCGCGAACTATGGCTACACCTTC
TRBJ2-1,once,TRBV6-4,TRBD2,CASSWTSGNNEQFF,TGTGCCAGCAGTTGGACTAGCGGAAACAATGAGCAGTTCTTC
TRBJ1-4,-,TRBV3-1/TRBV3-2,-,CASNQGREKLFF,TGTGCCAGCAACCAGGGGAGGGAAAAACTGTTTTTT
TRBJ1-2,-,TRBV7-9,-,CASSLVYGYTF,TGTGCCAGCAGCTTAGTATATGGCTACACCTTC
TRBJ2-7,once,TRBV7-2,-,CASSLVIGRASSYEQYF,TGTGCCAGCAGCTTAGTAATCGGCAGGGCAAGCTCCTACGAGCAGTACTTC
TRBJ1-2,-,TRBV27,TRBD1,CASSRDRVNYGYTF,TGTGCCAGCAGTCGGGACAGGGTTAACTATGGCTACACCTTC
TRBJ1-1,-,TRBV2,-,CASITGSRRNTEAFF,TGTGCCAGCATCACAGGGTCCAGACGTAACACTGAAGCTTTCTTT
TRBJ2-5,few,TRBV27,-,CASSPWGGGPETQYF,TGTGCCAGCAGTCCATGGGGTGGGGGCCCGGAGACCCAGTACTTC
TRBJ1-6,-,TRBV5-6,-,CASHRDLLYNSPLHF,TGTGCCAGCCACCGGGACTTACTATATAATTCACCCCTCCACTTT
TRBJ2-7,-,TRBV7-9,-,CASSHNPGVGYEQYF,TGTGCCAGCAGCCACAATCCGGGGGTTGGCTACGAGCAGTACTTC
TRBJ1-5,-,TRBV12-5,-,CASGLAGIGQPQHF,TGTGCTAGTGGCCTGGCAGGGATTGGTCAGCCCCAGCATTTT
TRBJ1-4,-,TRBV11-2,TRBD1,CASSRTGPSNEKLFF,TGTGCCAGCAGCCGGACAGGGCCCTCGAATGAAAAACTGTTTTTT
TRBJ2-7,-,TRBV9,-,CASSPQPRDNEQYF,TGTGCCAGCAGCCCCCAGCCCAGGGATAACGAGCAGTACTTC
TRBJ2-7,-,TRBV6-5,-,CASRGLTGNYEQYF,TGTGCCAGCAGGGGACTAACAGGGAACTACGAGCAGTACTTC
TRBJ1-4,-,TRBV6-1,-,CASSETAGVNEKLFF,TGTGCCAGCAGTGAAACGGCAGGGGTTAATGAAAAACTGTTTTTT
TRBJ2-7,-,TRBV29-1,-,CSVEWGLRGEQYF,TGCAGCGTTGAATGGGGCCTGCGGGGCGAGCAGTACTTC
TRBJ1-5,-,TRBV19,-,CASNGYSADQPQHF,TGTGCCAGTAACGGGTATTCTGCCGATCAGCCCCAGCATTTT
TRBJ1-4,once,TRBV19,TRBD1,CASTYSGTGSVKVEKLFF,TGTGCCAGTACCTACTCCGGGACAGGGAGTGTGAAGGTGGAAAAACTGTTTTTT
TRBJ1-5,few,TRBV19,-,CASSMTGPQHF,TGTGCCAGTAGTATGACAGGGCCCCAGCATTTT
TRBJ2-7,-,TRBV4-3,-,CASRGLGTNYEQYF,TGCGCCAGTCGAGGGCTAGGGACAAACTACGAGCAGTACTTC
TRBJ2-7,-,TRBV12-5,TRBD2,CASGLVRGGSAYEQYF,TGTGCTAGTGGTTTGGTACGGGGGGGGAGCGCCTACGAGCAGTACTTC
TRBJ1-6,-,TRBV6-5,-,CASSYSAQGTNSPLHF,TGTGCCAGCAGTTACTCGGCACAGGGAACGAATTCACCCCTCCACTTT
TRBJ2-3,-,TRBV5-1,TRBD2,CASSLSGGGDTQYF,TGCGCCAGCAGCCTTAGCGGGGGCGGAGATACGCAGTATTTT
TRBJ2-1,once,TRBV11-2,-,CASSLRTEYNEQFF,TGTGCCAGCAGCCTTCGGACAGAGTACAATGAGCAGTTCTTC
TRBJ2-7,-,TRBV10-3,-,CAISEPPSGSYEQYF,TGTGCCATCAGCGAACCGCCTAGTGGGTCCTACGAGCAGTACTTC
TRBJ1-2,-,TRBV24-1,TRBD1,CATSGQGSGNYGYTF,TGTGCCACCAGTGGACAGGGGAGTGGGAACTATGGCTACACCTTC
TRBJ1-6,once,TRBV5-8,-,CASSYSGRPNSPLHF,TGTGCCAGCAGCTACTCAGGGAGGCCTAATTCACCCCTCCACTTT
TRBJ2-7,-,TRBV19,TRBD1,CASSMAPGQGYEQYF,TGTGCCAGTAGTATGGCTCCGGGACAGGGCTACGAGCAGTACTTC
TRBJ2-7,-,TRBV2,TRBD2,CASSLLAEAGYEQYF,TGTGCCAGCAGTCTTCTAGCGGAGGCCGGCTACGAGCAGTACTTC
TRBJ1-3,-,TRBV7-2,-,CASSTRGGARNTIYF,TGTGCCAGCAGCACTAGGGGGGGAGCAAGAAACACCATATATTTT
TRBJ2-3,-,TRBV7-3,-,CASSPPGTDTQYF,TGTGCCAGCAGCCCGCCAGGGACAGATACGCAGTATTTT
TRBJ2-7,-,TRBV24-1,-,CATSGTGEAYEQYF,TGTGCCACCAGTGGAACAGGGGAGGCCTACGAGCAGTACTTC
TRBJ2-4,-,TRBV7-2,-,CASSLSPSEKNIQYF,TGTGCCAGCAGCTTAAGTCCTAGCGAGAAAAACATTCAGTACTTC
TRBJ2-1,-,TRBV9,TRBD2,CASSPGTSVEYEQFF,TGTGCCAGCAGCCCTGGGACTAGCGTTGAATATGAGCAGTTCTTC
TRBJ1-5,-,TRBV27,-,CASSGDSNQPQHF,TGTGCCAGCAGCGGAGATAGCAATCAGCCCCAGCATTTT